There are a few counts of the clone carrying this T cell receptor beta chain. The antigen remains undetermined. CDR3 size: 13 residues. Germline loops: CDR1 GTSNPN, CDR2 SVGIG (reference sequence). Trimming removed 2 bases at V and 6 bases at J, with 10 bases between. This sample is drawn from a study of beta chain features in type 1 diabetes. Study-level points and caveats: Patients and controls would be equally affected if PCR favored shorter templates.

Since all of the isolated RNA was reverse transcribed, expressed TCRB transcripts were what got sequenced. TCRdb keeps only in-frame clones here, not all; method: immunoSEQ multiplex PCR. The sample shows a few hundred thousand clones, over 25% of them seen only once. The rearrangement links TRBV30 to TRBJ1-4; tentative D call: TRBD1 (5 bases). The source material was naive CD4+ T cells from blood. The sequence was collected from a man aged 18 to 30 in good health. CDR3 protein: CAWSSGKDEKLFF. The CDR3 DNA reads TGTGCCTGGAGTTCAGGGAAAGATGAAAAACTGTTTTTT.